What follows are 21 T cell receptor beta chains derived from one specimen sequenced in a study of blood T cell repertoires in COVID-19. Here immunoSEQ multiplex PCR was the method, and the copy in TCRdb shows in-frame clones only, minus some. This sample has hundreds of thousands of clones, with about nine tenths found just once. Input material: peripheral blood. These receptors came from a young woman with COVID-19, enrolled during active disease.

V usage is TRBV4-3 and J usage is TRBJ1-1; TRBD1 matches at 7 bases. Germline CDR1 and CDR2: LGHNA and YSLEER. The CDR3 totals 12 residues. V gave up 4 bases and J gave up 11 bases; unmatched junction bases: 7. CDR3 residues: CASSPLTGPAFF. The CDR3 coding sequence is TGCGCCAGCAGCCCGCTGACAGGGCCGGCTTTCTTT.

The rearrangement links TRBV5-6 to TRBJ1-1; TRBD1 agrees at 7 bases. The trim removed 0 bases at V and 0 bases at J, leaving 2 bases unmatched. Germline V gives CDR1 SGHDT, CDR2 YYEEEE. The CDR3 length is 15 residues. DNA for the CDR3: TGTGCCAGCAGCTTGGGGGACAGATTGAACACTGAAGCTTTCTTT. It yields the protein CASSLGDRLNTEAFF.

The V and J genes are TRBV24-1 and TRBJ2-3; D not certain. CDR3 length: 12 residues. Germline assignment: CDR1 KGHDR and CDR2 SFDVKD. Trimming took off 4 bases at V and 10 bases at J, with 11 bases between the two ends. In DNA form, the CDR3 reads TGTGCCACCAGTGAGCTGCGGCTCCCGCAGTATTTT. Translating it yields CATSELRLPQYF.

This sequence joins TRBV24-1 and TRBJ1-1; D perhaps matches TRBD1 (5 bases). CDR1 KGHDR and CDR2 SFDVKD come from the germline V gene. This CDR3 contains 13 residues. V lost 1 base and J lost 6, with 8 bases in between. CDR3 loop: CATSDFGGAEAFF. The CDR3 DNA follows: TGTGCCACCAGTGATTTTGGGGGGGCTGAAGCTTTCTTT.

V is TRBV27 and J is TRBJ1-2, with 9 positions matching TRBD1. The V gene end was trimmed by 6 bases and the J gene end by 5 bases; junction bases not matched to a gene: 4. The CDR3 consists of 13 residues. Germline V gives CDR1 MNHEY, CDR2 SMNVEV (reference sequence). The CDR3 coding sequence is TGTGCCAGCAGGATGGGGACAGGGTATGGCTACACCTTC. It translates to CASRMGTGYGYTF.

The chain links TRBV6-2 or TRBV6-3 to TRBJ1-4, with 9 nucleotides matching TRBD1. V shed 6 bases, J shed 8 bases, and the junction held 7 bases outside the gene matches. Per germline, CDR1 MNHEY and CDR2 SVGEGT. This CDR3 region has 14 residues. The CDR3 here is CASSPQGAEEKLFF. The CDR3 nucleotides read TGTGCCAGCAGCCCACAGGGGGCCGAGGAAAAACTGTTTTTT.

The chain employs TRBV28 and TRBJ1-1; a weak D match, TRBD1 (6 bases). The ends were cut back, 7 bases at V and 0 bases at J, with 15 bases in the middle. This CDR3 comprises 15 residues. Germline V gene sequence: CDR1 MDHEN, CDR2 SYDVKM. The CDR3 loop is CASNGWQGLNTEAFF. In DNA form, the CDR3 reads TGTGCCAGCAATGGGTGGCAGGGGTTGAACACTGAAGCTTTCTTT.

The CDR3 DNA reads TGTGCCACCAGTGATCAGTACTACAGGGGAGGCAATCAGCCCCAGCATTTT. This gives the protein CATSDQYYRGGNQPQHF. This chain joins TRBV24-1 and TRBJ1-5; 7 bases line up with TRBD1. V was pared by 3 bases and J by 2 bases, with 9 bases of the junction left unmatched. Germline assignment: CDR1 KGHDR and CDR2 SFDVKD. The CDR3 runs to 17 residues.

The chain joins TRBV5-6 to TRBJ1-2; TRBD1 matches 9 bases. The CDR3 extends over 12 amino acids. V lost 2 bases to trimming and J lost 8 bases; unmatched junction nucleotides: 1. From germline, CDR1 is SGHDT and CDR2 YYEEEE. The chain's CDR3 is CASSFGTGGYTF. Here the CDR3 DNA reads TGTGCCAGCAGCTTCGGGACAGGGGGCTACACCTTC.

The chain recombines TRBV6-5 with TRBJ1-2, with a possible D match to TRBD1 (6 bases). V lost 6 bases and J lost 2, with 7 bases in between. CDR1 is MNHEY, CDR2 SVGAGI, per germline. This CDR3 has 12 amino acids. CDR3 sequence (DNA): TGTGCCAGCAGGGGGACAAACTATGGCTACACCTTC. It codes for CASRGTNYGYTF.

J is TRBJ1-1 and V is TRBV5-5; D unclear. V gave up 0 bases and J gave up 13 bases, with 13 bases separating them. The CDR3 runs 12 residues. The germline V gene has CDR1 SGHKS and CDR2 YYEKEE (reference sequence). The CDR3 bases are TGTGCCAGCAGCTTGGTAGTGGTAGGCGGTTTCTTT. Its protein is CASSLVVVGGFF.

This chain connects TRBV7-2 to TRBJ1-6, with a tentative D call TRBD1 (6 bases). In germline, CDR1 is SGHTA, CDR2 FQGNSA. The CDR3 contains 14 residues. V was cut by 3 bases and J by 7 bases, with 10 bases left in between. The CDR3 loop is CASSLLQGNSPLHF. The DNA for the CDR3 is TGTGCCAGCAGCTTGCTACAGGGAAATTCACCCCTCCACTTT.

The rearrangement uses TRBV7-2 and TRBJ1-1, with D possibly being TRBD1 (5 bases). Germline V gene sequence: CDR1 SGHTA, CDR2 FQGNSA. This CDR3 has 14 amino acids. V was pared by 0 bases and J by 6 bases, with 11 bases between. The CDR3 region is CASSLARTFAEAFF. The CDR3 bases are TGTGCCAGCAGCTTAGCTAGGACATTCGCTGAAGCTTTCTTT.

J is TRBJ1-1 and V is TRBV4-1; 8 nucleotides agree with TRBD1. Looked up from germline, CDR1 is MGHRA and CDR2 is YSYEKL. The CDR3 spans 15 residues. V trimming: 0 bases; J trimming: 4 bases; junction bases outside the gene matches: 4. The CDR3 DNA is TGCGCCAGCAGCCAAGATGCAGGGGGCGGCACTGAAGCTTTCTTT. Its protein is CASSQDAGGGTEAFF.

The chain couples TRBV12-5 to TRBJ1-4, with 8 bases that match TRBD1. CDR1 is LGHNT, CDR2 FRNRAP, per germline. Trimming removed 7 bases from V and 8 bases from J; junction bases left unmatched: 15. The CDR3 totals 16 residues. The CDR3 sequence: CASDAPGGAEEEKLFF. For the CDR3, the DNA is TGTGCTAGTGACGCACCAGGGGGCGCCGAGGAAGAAAAACTGTTTTTT.

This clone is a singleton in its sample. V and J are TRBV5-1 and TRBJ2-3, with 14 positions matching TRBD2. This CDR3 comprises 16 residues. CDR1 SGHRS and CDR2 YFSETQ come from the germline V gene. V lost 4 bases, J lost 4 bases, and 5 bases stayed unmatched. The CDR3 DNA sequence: TGCGCCAGCAGCCACGGACTAGCGGGGGGATCAGATACGCAGTATTTT. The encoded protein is CASSHGLAGGSDTQYF.

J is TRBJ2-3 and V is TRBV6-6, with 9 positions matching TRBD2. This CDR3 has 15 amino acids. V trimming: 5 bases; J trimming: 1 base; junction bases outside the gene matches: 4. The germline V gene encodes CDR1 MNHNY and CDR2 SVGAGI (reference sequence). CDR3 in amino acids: CASSQRTSGTDTQYF. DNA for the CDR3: TGTGCCAGCAGTCAGAGGACTAGCGGCACAGATACGCAGTATTTT.

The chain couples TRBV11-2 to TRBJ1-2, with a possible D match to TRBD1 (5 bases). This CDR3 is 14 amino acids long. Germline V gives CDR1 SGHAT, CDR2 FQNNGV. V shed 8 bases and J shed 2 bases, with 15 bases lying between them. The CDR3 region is CASVQGVRNYGYTF. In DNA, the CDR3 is TGTGCCAGCGTCCAGGGTGTTCGGAACTATGGCTACACCTTC.

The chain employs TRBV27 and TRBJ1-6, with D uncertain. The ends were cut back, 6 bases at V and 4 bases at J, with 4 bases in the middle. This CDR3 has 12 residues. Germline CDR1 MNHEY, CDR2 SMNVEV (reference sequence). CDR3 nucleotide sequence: TGTGCCAGCAGCCCATATAATTCACCCCTCCACTTT. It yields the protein CASSPYNSPLHF.

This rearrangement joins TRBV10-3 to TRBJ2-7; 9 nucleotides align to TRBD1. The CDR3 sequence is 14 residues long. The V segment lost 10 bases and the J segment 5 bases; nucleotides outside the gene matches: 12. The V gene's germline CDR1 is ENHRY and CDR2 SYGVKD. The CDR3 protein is CATSHRDRAHEQYV. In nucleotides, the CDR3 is TGTGCCACTTCCCACCGGGACAGGGCCCACGAGCAGTACGTC.

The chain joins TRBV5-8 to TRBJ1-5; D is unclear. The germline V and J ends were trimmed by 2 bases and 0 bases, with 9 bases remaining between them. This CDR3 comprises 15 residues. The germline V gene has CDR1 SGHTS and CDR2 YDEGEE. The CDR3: CASSLKPYSNQPQHF. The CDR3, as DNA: TGTGCCAGCAGCTTAAAGCCATATAGCAATCAGCCCCAGCATTTT.